This T cell receptor (beta chain) was retrieved from a study of identical twins. Via MiXCR, TCRdb re-called the 5' RACE reads, giving one row per CDR3 protein. There are about 190,000 distinct CDR3 sequences in the sample; about 16% occur only once, and 35% to 50% lies in the top ten. The V and J ends lost 4 bases and 8 bases, in that order; junction bases with no gene match: 7. Germline CDR1 and CDR2: MGHDK and SYGVNS. The CDR3 spans 14 residues. This clonotype showed up just a few times. This sample also belongs to another study, concerning T cells expressing NK-cell markers. This second study says: One observes that, in a few donors, these clonotypes were also the leading ones within the CD3+CD56-NKG2C+ fraction.

Input material: CD8+ T cells sorted from blood. The V and J genes are TRBV25-1 and TRBJ2-2, with TRBD2 identical over 7 bases. The TCR comes from a woman aged 18-30 years in good health. The CDR3 bases are TGTGCCAGCAGTGGAGCTCTAGCGGAGGGGGAGCTGTTTTTT. Protein sequence: CASSGALAEGELFF.